This T cell receptor beta chain was captured in a study of T cell clonality in common variable immunodeficiency. Assay used: immunoSEQ multiplex PCR; TCRdb lists only in-frame clones, some missing. The sample has tens of thousands of clones, none seen only once. Germline CDR1 is SGHVS and CDR2 is FQNEAQ. The CDR3 has 16 residues. Losses at the gene ends were 0 bases for V and 5 bases for J; bases not matched to a gene: 6. Study-wide points: Fewer TCRbeta clones were shared among CVID subjects than controls. Fewer deletions and N-nucleotide insertions were reportedly seen in common variable immunodeficiency TCR beta sequences. Patient heterogeneity in the CVID cohort limited correlations between repertoire features and clinical complications.

Both groups were predominantly of Caucasian heritage. This clone was found a few times. Its antigen remains unknown. The missing CDR3 end, 3 residues past where the read stops, is filled in from the germline J gene. This receptor was identified in a person aged 18 to 75 in good health. V usage is TRBV7-8 and J usage is TRBJ1-1; TRBD1 matches at 10 bases. The specimen was peripheral blood mononuclear cells. The part of the CDR3 DNA that was read is TGTGCCAGCAGCTTAGCGATCTGGACAGGGGGAACTGAA. The encoded protein is CASSLAIWTGGTE. The full-length CDR3 reads as CASSLAIWTGGTEAFF.